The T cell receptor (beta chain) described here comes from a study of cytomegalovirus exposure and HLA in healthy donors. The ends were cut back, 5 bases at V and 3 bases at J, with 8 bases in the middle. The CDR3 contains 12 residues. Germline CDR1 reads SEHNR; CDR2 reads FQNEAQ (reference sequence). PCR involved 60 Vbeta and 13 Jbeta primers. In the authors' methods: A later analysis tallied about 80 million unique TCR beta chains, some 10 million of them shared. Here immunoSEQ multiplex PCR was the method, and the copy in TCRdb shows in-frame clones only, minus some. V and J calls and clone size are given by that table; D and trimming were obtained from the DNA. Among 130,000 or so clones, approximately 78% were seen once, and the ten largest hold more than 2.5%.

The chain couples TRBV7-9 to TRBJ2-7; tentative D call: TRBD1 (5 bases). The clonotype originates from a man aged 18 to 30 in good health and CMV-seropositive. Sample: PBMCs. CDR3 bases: TGTGCCAGCAGCGTGCAGGGCTACGAGCAGTACTTC. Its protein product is CASSVQGYEQYF.